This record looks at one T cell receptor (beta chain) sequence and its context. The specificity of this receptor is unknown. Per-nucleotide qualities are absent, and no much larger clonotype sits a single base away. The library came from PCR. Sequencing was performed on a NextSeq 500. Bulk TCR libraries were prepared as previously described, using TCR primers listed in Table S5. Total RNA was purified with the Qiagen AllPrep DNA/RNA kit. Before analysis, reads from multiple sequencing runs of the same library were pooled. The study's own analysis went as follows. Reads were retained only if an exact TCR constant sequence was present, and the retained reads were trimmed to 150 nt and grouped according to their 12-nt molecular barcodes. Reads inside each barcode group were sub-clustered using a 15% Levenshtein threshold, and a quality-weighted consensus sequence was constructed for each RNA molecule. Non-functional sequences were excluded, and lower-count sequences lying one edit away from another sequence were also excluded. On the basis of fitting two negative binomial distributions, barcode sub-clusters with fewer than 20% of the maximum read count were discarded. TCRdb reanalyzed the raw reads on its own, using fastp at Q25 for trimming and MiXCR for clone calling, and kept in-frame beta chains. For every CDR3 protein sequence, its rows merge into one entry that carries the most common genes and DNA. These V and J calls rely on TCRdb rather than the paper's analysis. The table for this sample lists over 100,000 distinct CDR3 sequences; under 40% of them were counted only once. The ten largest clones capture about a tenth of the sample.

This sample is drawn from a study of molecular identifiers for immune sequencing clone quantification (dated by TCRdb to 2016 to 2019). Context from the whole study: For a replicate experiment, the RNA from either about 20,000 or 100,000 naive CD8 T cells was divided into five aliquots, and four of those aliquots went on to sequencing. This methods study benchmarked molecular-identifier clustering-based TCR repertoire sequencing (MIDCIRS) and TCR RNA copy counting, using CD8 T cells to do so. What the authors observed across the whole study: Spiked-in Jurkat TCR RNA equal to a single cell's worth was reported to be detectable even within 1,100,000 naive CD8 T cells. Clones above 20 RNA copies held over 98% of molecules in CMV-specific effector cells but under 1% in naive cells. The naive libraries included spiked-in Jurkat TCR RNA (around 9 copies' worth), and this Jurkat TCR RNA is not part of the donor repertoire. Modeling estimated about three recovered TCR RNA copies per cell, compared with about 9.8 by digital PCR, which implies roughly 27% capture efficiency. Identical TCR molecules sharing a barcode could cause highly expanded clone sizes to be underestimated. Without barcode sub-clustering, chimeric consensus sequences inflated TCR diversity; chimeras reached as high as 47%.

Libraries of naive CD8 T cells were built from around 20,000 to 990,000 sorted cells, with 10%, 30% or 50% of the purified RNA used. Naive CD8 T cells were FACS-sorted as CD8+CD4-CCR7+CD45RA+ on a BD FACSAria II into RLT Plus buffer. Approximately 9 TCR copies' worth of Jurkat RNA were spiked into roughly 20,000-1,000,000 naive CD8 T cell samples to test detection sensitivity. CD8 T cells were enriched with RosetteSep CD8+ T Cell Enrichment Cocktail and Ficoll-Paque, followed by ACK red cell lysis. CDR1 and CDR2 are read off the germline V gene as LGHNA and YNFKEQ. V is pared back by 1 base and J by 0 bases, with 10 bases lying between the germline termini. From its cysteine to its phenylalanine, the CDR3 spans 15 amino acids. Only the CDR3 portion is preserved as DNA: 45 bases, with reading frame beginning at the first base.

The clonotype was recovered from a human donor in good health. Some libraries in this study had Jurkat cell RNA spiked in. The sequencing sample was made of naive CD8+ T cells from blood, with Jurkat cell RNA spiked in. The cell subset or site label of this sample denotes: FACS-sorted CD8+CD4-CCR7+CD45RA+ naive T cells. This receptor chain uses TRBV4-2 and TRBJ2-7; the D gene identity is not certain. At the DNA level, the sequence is TGTGCCAGCAGCCAAGCCCCCGGGTCCTCCTACGAGCAGTACTTC. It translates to CASSQAPGSSYEQYF.